The T cell receptor (beta chain) described here comes from a study of cytomegalovirus exposure and HLA in healthy donors. Turning to the study itself: One earlier analysis, a look at some 180 million T cells, found some 110 million unique TCR beta sequences.

With V trimmed by 4 bases and J by 4 bases, 4 bases remained unmatched. CDR3 length: 14 residues. Germline CDR1 reads SGHNT; CDR2 reads YYREEE (reference sequence). For this clone: Antigen unknown.

The PCR used 60 Vbeta and 13 Jbeta primers. Measured with immunoSEQ multiplex PCR; TCRdb has only the in-frame clones, and not every one. The table lists nearly 300,000 clones, 86% of them singletons, with around 4% in the top ten. Overall study results and limits: Diagnosis of cytomegalovirus status made by the classifier reportedly showed high specificity and sensitivity. It has been reported that TCR beta sequences accurately predicted the HLA-A and HLA-B alleles of most subjects. In vitro data verified a few CMV-associated chains as specific for CMV antigens.

The TCR originated in a man between 40 and 49 years old in good health and CMV-seropositive. Source material: PBMCs. This chain uses TRBV5-4 with TRBJ1-1; 10 bases are a match to TRBD1. CDR3 DNA sequence: TGTGCCAGCAGCACCAGGACAGGGGGCACTGAAGCTTTCTTT. This encodes CASSTRTGGTEAFF.